Listed below are T cell receptor beta chains from one sample, sequenced in a study of radiotherapy plus CTLA-4 blockade in lung cancer. Profiling relied on immunoSEQ multiplex PCR, and the TCRdb table lists in-frame clones only, not all of them. The repertoire holds about 87,000 clones, with around 86% as singletons. Sequenced material: peripheral blood, taken from a patient treated with radiotherapy plus ipilimumab. The receptor set was obtained from a human donor with non-small cell lung cancer that progressed on radiotherapy plus ipilimumab. CDR3s include the opening cysteine and the closing phenylalanine or tryptophan. The D gene is left open where the match is weak.

D	J	V	CDR3
TRBD1	TRBJ1-6	TRBV28	CASSADREVSPLHF
-	TRBJ2-7	TRBV6-1	CASSSSRDTRYEQYF
TRBD2	TRBJ2-7	TRBV11-3	CASSGTGGIEQYF
-	TRBJ1-1	TRBV7-9	CASSWGSQNTEAFF
-	TRBJ1-1	TRBV3-2	CASSQAAFF
-	TRBJ2-2	TRBV21-1	CASSPPLAGSGELFF
TRBD1	TRBJ2-5	TRBV27	CASSKSPGTGETQYF
TRBD1	TRBJ2-7	TRBV6-5	CASSSTGTEIYEQYF
-	TRBJ2-7	TRBV11-2	CASSPWTGSSYEQYF
-	-	TRBV5-1	CASSKWGQEDEQYF
-	TRBJ1-2	TRBV5-6	CASSLRDNYGYTF
TRBD2	TRBJ2-2	TRBV19	CASTYGLVNTGELFF
-	TRBJ2-7	TRBV10-1	CASSESGGATYEQYF
-	TRBJ2-7	TRBV4-3	CASSQDRSQGGGSEQYF
-	TRBJ1-1	TRBV10-3	CAISGGTNTEAFF
-	TRBJ1-5	TRBV28	CASSFPGNQPQHF
TRBD1	TRBJ2-5	TRBV5-1	CASSSQGSQETQYF
TRBD1	TRBJ2-1	TRBV10-3	CAISPRDREVFNEQFF
-	TRBJ1-1	TRBV6-5	CASSPMTGLNTEAFF
-	TRBJ1-4	TRBV5-8	CASSWGTGNEKLFF
TRBD2	TRBJ2-7	TRBV6-5	CASSYRTSGKSEQYF
-	TRBJ2-7	TRBV7-8	CASSLASSYEQYF
TRBD1	TRBJ2-7	TRBV5-8	CASSFPGGYEQYF
-	TRBJ1-1	TRBV27	CASRPGLQNTEAFF
-	TRBJ2-7	TRBV6-5	CASTRRGKHYEQYF
-	TRBJ2-7	TRBV10-3	CAISESRDPGAEQYF
-	TRBJ1-2	TRBV18	CASSPEQTYGYTF
-	TRBJ2-5	TRBV9	CASSVNPQETQYF
TRBD2	TRBJ2-2	TRBV11-3	CASSLSFSSGWGNTGELFF
-	TRBJ2-5	TRBV15	CATSRDRGNAETQYF
TRBD1	TRBJ2-1	TRBV9	CASSVVGTGHNEQFF
-	-	TRBV14	CASSQATGSSYEQYF
TRBD1	TRBJ2-7	TRBV10-3	CASRDSLPTYEQYF
TRBD2	TRBJ2-7	TRBV4-2	CASSQVSGVSSYEQYF
TRBD1	TRBJ2-7	TRBV4-3	CASSLGQRTSYEQYF
TRBD1	TRBJ2-1	TRBV5-1	CASSRQGQDLANEQFF
-	TRBJ2-2	TRBV5-6	CASSLGTAAPNTGELFF
-	TRBJ1-5	TRBV7-2	CASSLEFGNSNQPQHF
-	TRBJ1-1	TRBV18	CASSPNLRGRIPEAFF
TRBD1	TRBJ1-2	TRBV4-1	CASSQDGTGVYGYTF
-	TRBJ2-3	TRBV4-1	CASSQEGAGAVTQYF
-	TRBJ2-2	TRBV9	CASSVGWGELFF
-	TRBJ1-2	TRBV7-9	CASSFQVANYGYTF
TRBD1	TRBJ2-7	TRBV10-3	CASGQGVPYEQYF
TRBD1	TRBJ1-2	TRBV19	CASSKGQGGYGYTF
-	TRBJ2-1	TRBV4-2	CASSPLQSSYNEQFF
-	TRBJ2-3	TRBV5-1	CASSLAGTYTDTQYF
TRBD1	TRBJ2-3	TRBV30	CAWARGSTDTQYF
TRBD1	TRBJ2-2	TRBV30	CALVIGGLHAGELFF
TRBD1	TRBJ2-3	TRBV13	CASSFPTGPTDTQYF
-	TRBJ2-3	TRBV7-3	CASSPLGGATDTQYF
TRBD2	TRBJ2-3	TRBV29-1	CSVVGLAGAGSTDTQYF